This record covers a single T cell receptor (beta chain). The target antigen is unknown. Treatment described: around 19 received Ad26.COV2.S at low or high dose, single or two shots; several received placebo; per-sample allocation not given. The investigators took samples on day 63 after the first vaccine or placebo injection. The shot given was an Ad26 vector that makes Wuhan-strain SARS-CoV-2 spike. The sample is drawn from a study of Ad26.COV2.S vaccination and SARS-CoV-2 variants. Study context: Ad26.COV2.S arm of COV1001 included the donor. The vaccine Ad26.COV2.S was put into the muscle once, or twice with 56 days between.

Between the trimmed V and J ends, which lost 6 bases and 8 bases, there was a span of 19 bases. Germline V gene data show CDR1 as LNHDA and CDR2 as SQIVND (reference sequence). This CDR3 is built from 15 residues. Measured with immunoSEQ multiplex PCR; TCRdb has only the in-frame clones, and not every one. Of roughly 400,000 clones listed, roughly 88% are singletons. Findings and limits, study-wide: While placebo recipients had lower spike-specific TCR breadth, vaccine recipients had more.

This clonotype originated in a person aged 18 to 59 who received the Ad26.COV2.S COVID-19 vaccine or a placebo. The source material was peripheral blood, sampled in a trial of Ad26.COV2.S vaccine versus placebo. The gene calls are TRBV19 and TRBJ1-4, with D possibly matching TRBD1 (5 bases). DNA of the CDR3: TGTGCCAGTAGCCGCCGCGGGGCGCCTGAGGAAAAACTGTTTTTT. It specifies CASSRRGAPEEKLFF.